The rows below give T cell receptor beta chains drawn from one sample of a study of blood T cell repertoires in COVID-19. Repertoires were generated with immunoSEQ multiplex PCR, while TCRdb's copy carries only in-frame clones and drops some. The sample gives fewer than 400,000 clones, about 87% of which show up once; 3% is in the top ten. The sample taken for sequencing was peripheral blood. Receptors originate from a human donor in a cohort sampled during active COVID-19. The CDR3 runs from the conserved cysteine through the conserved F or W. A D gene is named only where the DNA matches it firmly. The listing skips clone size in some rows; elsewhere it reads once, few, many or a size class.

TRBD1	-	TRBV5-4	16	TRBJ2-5	TGTGCCAGCAGCTTGGGTGGACAGGGGACTGAAGAGACCCAGTACTTC	CASSLGGQGTEETQYF
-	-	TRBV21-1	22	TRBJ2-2	TGTGCCGGAACTCCGGGACTGCTTCCGGGACTAGCGGGAGTAGGGAGCACCGGGGAGCTGTTTTTT	CAGTPGLLPGLAGVGSTGELFF
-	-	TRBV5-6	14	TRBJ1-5	TGTGCCAGCAGCTTGAAAGGGGAGGATCAGCCCCAGCATTTT	CASSLKGEDQPQHF
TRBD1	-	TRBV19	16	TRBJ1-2	TGTGCCAGTACCAATGAGCGGGGACAGGGGTCCTATGGCTACACCTTC	CASTNERGQGSYGYTF
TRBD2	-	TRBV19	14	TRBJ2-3	TGTGCCAGTGCAGCGGGAACGTTCACAGATACGCAGTATTTT	CASAAGTFTDTQYF
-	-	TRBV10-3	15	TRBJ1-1	TGTGCCATCAGGAAAAGAAACGGACAGAACACTGAAGCTTTCTTT	CAIRKRNGQNTEAFF
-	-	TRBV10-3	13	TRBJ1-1	TGTGCCATCACGGCAGGTTGGGACACTGAAGCTTTCTTT	CAITAGWDTEAFF
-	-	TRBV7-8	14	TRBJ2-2	TGTGCCAGCAGCTTAATCTCAGACACCGGGGAGCTGTTTTTT	CASSLISDTGELFF
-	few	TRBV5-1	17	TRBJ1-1	TGCGCCAGCAGCTTGGGATCATGGGTAAGGGGGAACACTGAAGCTTTCTTT	CASSLGSWVRGNTEAFF
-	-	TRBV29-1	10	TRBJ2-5	TGCAGCGTTCGGGAAGAGACCCAGTACTTC	CSVREETQYF
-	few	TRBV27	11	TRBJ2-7	TGTGCCAGCAGCGGAGGGTACGAGCAGTACTTC	CASSGGYEQYF
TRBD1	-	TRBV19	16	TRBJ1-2	TGTGCCAGTTCCCGCGGACAGGGGTTCAGGCTTGATGGCTACACCTTC	CASSRGQGFRLDGYTF
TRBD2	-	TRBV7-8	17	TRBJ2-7	TGTGCCAGCAGCTTAGCCCGTGGCGGGAGGGCCTCCTACGAGCAGTACTTC	CASSLARGGRASYEQYF
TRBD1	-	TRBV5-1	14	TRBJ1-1	TGCGCCAGCAGCTCAGGGGGAGTAAGGACTGAAGCTTTCTTT	CASSSGGVRTEAFF
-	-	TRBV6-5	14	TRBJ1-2	TGTGCCAGCACTCGCAGGGCCAGTAACTATGGCTACACCTTC	CASTRRASNYGYTF
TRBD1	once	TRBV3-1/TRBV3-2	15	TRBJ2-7	TGTGCCAGCAGCCAGGGCAAGACAGGGGCCTACGAGCAGTACTTC	CASSQGKTGAYEQYF
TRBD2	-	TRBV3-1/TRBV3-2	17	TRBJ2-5	TGTGCCAGCAGCCCGAGACTAGCGGGTCGACGAGTTGGGACCCAGTACTTC	CASSPRLAGRRVGTQYF
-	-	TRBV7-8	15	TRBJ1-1	TGTGCCAGCAGCTACGCCCGGTCGATTCACACTGAAGCTTTCTTT	CASSYARSIHTEAFF
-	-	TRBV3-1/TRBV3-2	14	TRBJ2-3	TGTGCCAGCAGCCCAATGACTAGCACAGATACGCAGTATTTT	CASSPMTSTDTQYF
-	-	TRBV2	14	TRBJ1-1	TGTGCCAGCAGTGAACGGGGGACTAACACTGAAGCTTTCTTT	CASSERGTNTEAFF
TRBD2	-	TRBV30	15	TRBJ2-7	TGTGCCTGGAGTTTGGTCGGGAGGAGCTCCTACGAGCAGTACTTC	CAWSLVGRSSYEQYF
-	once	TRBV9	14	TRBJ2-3	TGTGCCAGCAGCGGAACAGGGACCACAGATACGCAGTATTTT	CASSGTGTTDTQYF
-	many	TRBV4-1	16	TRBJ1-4	TGCGCCCGCAGCCAAGGGGGGGGGTTGGGCAATGAAAAACTGTTTTTT	CARSQGGGLGNEKLFF
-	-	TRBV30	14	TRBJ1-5	TGTGCCTGGAGTGCAGGGTTGGGGAATCAGCCCCAGCATTTT	CAWSAGLGNQPQHF
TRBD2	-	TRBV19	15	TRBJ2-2	TGTGCCACCATGGGACTAGCGGGAGATATCGGGGAGCTGTTTTTT	CATMGLAGDIGELFF
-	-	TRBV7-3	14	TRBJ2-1	TGTGCCAGCAGCGGGGGAGGCCCGTACAATGAGCAGTTCTTC	CASSGGGPYNEQFF
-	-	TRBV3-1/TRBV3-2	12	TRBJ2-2	TGTGCCAGCAGCAGGGGCAGCGGGGAGCTGTTTTTT	CASSRGSGELFF
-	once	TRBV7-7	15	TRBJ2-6	TGTGCTAGCAGCCCCGGACTTGGTGGGGCCAACGTCCTGACTTTC	CASSPGLGGANVLTF
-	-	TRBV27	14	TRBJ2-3	TGTGCCAGCAGTTTACGGAGGTTTCGAGATACGCAGTATTTT	CASSLRRFRDTQYF
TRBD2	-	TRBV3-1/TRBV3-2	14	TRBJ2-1	TGTGCCAGCAGCCAGACCGGGACTAGCTATGAGCAGTTCTTC	CASSQTGTSYEQFF